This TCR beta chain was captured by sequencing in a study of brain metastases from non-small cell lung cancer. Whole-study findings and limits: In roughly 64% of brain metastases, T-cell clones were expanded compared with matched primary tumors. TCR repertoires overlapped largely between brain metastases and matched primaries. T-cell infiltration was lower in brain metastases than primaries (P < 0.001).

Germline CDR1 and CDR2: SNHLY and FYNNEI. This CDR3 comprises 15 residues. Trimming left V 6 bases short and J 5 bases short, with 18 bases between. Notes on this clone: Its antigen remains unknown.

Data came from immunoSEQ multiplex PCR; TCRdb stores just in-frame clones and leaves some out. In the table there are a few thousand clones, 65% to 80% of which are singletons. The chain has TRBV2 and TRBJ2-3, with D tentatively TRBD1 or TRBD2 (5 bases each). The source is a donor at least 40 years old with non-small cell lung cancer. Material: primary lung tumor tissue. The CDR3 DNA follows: TGTGCCAGCAGCCGGGGCCCGCTTGGGGTAGATACGCAGTATTTT. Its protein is CASSRGPLGVDTQYF. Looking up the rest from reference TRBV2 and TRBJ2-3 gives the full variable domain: EPEVTQTPSHQVTQMGQEVILRCVPISNHLYFYWYRQILGQKVEFLVSFYNNEISEKSEIFDDQFSVERPDGSNFTLKIRSTKLEDSAMYFCASSRGPLGVDTQYFGPGTRLTVL.